One TCR beta chain is described in this entry. V shed 7 bases, J shed 1 base, and the junction held 2 bases outside the gene matches. Germline V gives CDR1 SQVTM, CDR2 ANQGSEA. The CDR3 has 13 amino acids. In all sorted populations, purity surpassed 95%. These data belong to a study of beta chain features in type 1 diabetes. TCRB transcripts that were expressed got sequenced, as all of the isolated RNA had been reverse transcribed. Some clones are missing from TCRdb's copy, which holds only in-frame ones; the method was immunoSEQ multiplex PCR. In the table there are 250,000 or so clones, 68% of which are singletons.

J is TRBJ2-2 and V is TRBV29-1; 8 bases are a match to TRBD1. The sequence came from a man between 25 and 39 years old in good health. Sequenced material: naive CD4+ T cells from blood. The CDR3 here is CSAGQGNTGELFF. The DNA for the CDR3 is TGCAGCGCAGGACAGGGGAACACCGGGGAGCTGTTTTTT.